The 17 T cell receptor beta chains below all came from one sample that was sequenced in a study of tumor-infiltrating lymphocytes in oesophageal squamous cell carcinoma. TCRdb processed the PCR reads anew with MiXCR; each CDR3 protein has one entry. Of approximately 15,000 distinct CDR3 sequences detected, roughly 50% appear once; the ten largest clones hold roughly 15%. Source material: blood. These receptors were collected from a male donor with esophageal squamous cell carcinoma.

This clonotype is categorized as medium-sized. The rearrangement joins TRBV6-1 to TRBJ2-5; D remains ambiguous. The CDR3 covers 12 residues. Trimming removed 0 bases from V and 4 bases from J, with 3 bases in between. Per the germline V gene, CDR1 is MNHNS and CDR2 is SASEGT. In DNA, the CDR3 is TGTGCCAGCAGTGAAGCGCGAGAGACCCAGTACTTC. As protein: CASSEARETQYF.

This chain links TRBV10-3 with TRBJ2-5; D is ambiguous. Germline V gene sequence: CDR1 ENHRY, CDR2 SYGVKD. Trimming removed 4 bases at V and 0 bases at J, with 9 bases between. The CDR3 is 14 residues long. CDR3 residues: CAISGAVDQETQYF. CDR3 sequence (DNA): TGTGCCATCAGTGGGGCGGTGGACCAAGAGACCCAGTACTTC.

This clonotype has more than one count but fewer than ten. This chain connects TRBV7-3 to TRBJ2-5; 9 bases match TRBD2. V lost 1 base and J lost 11; bases outside the gene matches: 14. CDR1 and CDR2 from the germline V gene are SGHTA and FQGTGA. The CDR3 spans 16 residues. CDR3 in amino acids: CASSLIPAGGYNEQYF. CDR3 DNA: TGTGCCAGCAGCTTAATACCAGCGGGAGGTTACAATGAGCAGTACTTC.

The V call is TRBV7-6, the J call TRBJ2-5; D possibly corresponds to TRBD1 (6 bases). V was trimmed by 6 bases and J by 5 bases, leaving 16 bases between them. CDR1 is SGHVS, CDR2 FNYEAQ, per germline. This CDR3 is 14 amino acids long. CDR3 sequence (DNA): TGTGCCAGCAGTCGACAGGCTGGCGAGGAGACCCAGTACTTC. Residues: CASSRQAGEETQYF.

J is TRBJ2-5 and V is TRBV28; a possible D gene is TRBD2 (5 bases). Germline V gene sequence: CDR1 MDHEN, CDR2 SYDVKM. This CDR3 is 22 amino acids long. Trimming took 1 base from V and 5 from J, leaving 35 bases between them. The CDR3 spells CASSLFGPRRSRGAQGEETQYF. The DNA of the CDR3 is TGTGCCAGCAGTTTATTTGGCCCCCGACGCTCCCGGGGAGCCCAAGGAGAGGAGACCCAGTACTTC.

This clonotype was picked up one time. DNA of the CDR3: TGTGCCAGCAGCTTATCTTGGACAGCCTACGAGCAGTACTTC. This translates into CASSLSWTAYEQYF. The chain links TRBV7-2 to TRBJ2-7; maybe TRBD1 (6 bases). This CDR3 is built from 14 residues. The germline CDR1 and CDR2 sequences are SGHTA and FQGNSA. The V and J ends lost 2 bases and 2 bases respectively, with 10 bases between them.

The chain couples TRBV7-2 to TRBJ1-2; 8 positions agree with TRBD1. Germline assignment: CDR1 SGHTA and CDR2 FQGNSA. This CDR3 is 16 amino acids long. V lost 1 base and J lost 2; bases outside the gene matches: 6. CDR3 in amino acids: CASSLGSWDRNYGYTF. Written as DNA, the CDR3 is TGTGCCAGCAGCTTAGGGAGCTGGGACAGGAACTATGGCTACACCTTC.

The chain employs TRBV7-2 and TRBJ2-3; no clear D. Per germline, CDR1 SGHTA and CDR2 FQGNSA. V lost 3 bases to trimming and J lost 6 bases, with 13 bases between them. CDR3 size: 14 residues. The CDR3 region is CASSFRPNHDTQYF. The CDR3 DNA reads as TGTGCCAGCAGCTTCCGTCCGAACCACGATACGCAGTATTTT.

V and J are TRBV5-1 and TRBJ2-3; D may be TRBD1 (6 bases). The J call may be in error: the DNA end matches TRBJ1-2 better. This CDR3 contains 14 residues. Germline V gene sequence: CDR1 SGHRS, CDR2 YFSETQ. The CDR3 DNA reads TGCGCCAGCAGCTTGGACAGGGAGAACTATGGCTACACCTTC. The encoded protein is CASSLDRENYGYTF.

This chain links TRBV6-6 with TRBJ2-7; possibly TRBD2 for D (5 bases). The ends were cut back, 8 bases at V and 3 bases at J, with 17 bases in the middle. The CDR3 has 14 residues. The germline CDR1 and CDR2 sequences are MNHNY and SVGAGI (reference sequence). As DNA, the CDR3 is TGTGCCAGCCTTCCCAGGACTGGCCACTACGAGCAGTACTTC. Encoded protein: CASLPRTGHYEQYF.

The genes are TRBV7-2 and TRBJ2-5, with D possibly TRBD2 on 7 matching bases. Gene TRBJ2-7 matches the end of the DNA better, so the J call may be wrong. The V gene's germline CDR1 is SGHTA and CDR2 FQGNSA. CDR3 length: 16 amino acids. CDR3: CASSLGGGGYDYEQYF. The CDR3 region has the DNA TGTGCCAGCAGCTTAGGGGGGGGCGGATACGACTACGAGCAGTACTTC.

A single count supports this clonotype. This sequence joins TRBV7-2 and TRBJ1-1; D remains ambiguous. The V end lost 1 base, the J end lost 3 bases, and 3 bases lay between the germline ends. The CDR3 loop spans 12 amino acids. From germline, CDR1 is SGHTA and CDR2 FQGNSA. CDR3 in DNA: TGTGCCAGCAGCTTAGGGTACACTGAAGCTTTCTTT. Amino acids: CASSLGYTEAFF.

Only a few counts were recorded for this clonotype. V gene TRBV7-2 combines with J gene TRBJ2-7; D uncertain. V shed 5 bases and J shed 6 bases, with 14 bases lying between them. This CDR3 spans 13 amino acids. CDR1 is SGHTA, CDR2 FQGNSA, per germline. CDR3 nucleotide sequence: TGTGCCAGCAGCCCGGCCGTAGACGTCGAGCAGTACTTC. It is translated as CASSPAVDVEQYF.

This clonotype appeared a few times. The rearrangement links TRBV2 to TRBJ1-2, with TRBD1 matching over 9 bases. Germline V gives CDR1 SNHLY, CDR2 FYNNEI. The CDR3 sequence is 16 residues long. V shed 8 bases, J shed 2 bases, and the junction held 12 bases outside the gene matches. The CDR3 sequence: CASRRRGQGVNYGYTF. CDR3 coding DNA: TGTGCCAGCCGACGCAGGGGACAGGGAGTAAACTATGGCTACACCTTC.

V gene TRBV12-3 or TRBV12-4 combines with J gene TRBJ2-6; 7 bases are shared with TRBD1. This CDR3 is built from 16 residues. J gave up 0 bases and V 5 bases, and 4 bases lay outside the gene matches. For the CDR3, the DNA is TGTGCCAGCAGTCGGACAGGAGACTCTGGGGCCAACGTCCTGACTTTC. This encodes CASSRTGDSGANVLTF.

CDR3 in amino acids: CASSPDSRIHTGELFF. CDR3 nucleotide sequence: TGTGCCAGCAGCCCGGACAGTCGGATCCACACCGGGGAGCTGTTTTTT. The chain uses TRBV7-6 and TRBJ2-3, with D maybe TRBD1 (6 bases). Matching the DNA end better, TRBJ2-2 makes the J call doubtful. Germline V lookup: CDR1 SGHVS, CDR2 FNYEAQ. The CDR3 totals 16 residues.

This chain connects TRBV7-2 to TRBJ2-1, with no clear D. Germline V gene data show CDR1 as SGHTA and CDR2 as FQGNSA. The CDR3 totals 11 residues. V lost 2 bases, J lost 8 bases, and 4 bases lay in between. As DNA, the CDR3 is TGTGCCAGCAGCTTACGGCATGAGCAGTTCTTC. Its protein product is CASSLRHEQFF.